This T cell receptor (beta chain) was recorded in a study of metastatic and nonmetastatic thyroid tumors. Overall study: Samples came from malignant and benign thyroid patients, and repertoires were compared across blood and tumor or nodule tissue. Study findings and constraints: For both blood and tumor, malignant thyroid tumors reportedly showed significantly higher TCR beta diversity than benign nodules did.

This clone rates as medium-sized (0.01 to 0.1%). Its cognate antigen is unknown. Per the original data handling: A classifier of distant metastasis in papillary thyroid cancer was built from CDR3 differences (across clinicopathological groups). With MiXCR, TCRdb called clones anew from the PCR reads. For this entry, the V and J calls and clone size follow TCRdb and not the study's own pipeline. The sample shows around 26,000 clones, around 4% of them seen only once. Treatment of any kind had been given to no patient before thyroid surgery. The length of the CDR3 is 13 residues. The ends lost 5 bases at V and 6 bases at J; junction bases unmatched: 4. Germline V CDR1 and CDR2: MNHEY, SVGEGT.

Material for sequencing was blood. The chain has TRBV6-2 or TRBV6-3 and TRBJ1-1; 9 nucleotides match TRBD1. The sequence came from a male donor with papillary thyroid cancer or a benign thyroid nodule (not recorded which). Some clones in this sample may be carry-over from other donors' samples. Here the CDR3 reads CASSKRQGAEAFF. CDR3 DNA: TGTGCCAGCAGTAAAAGACAGGGGGCTGAAGCTTTCTTT.